The clone carrying this T cell receptor beta chain has only a few counts. This entry belongs to a study of blood T cell repertoires in COVID-19. As for the study in general: Samples representing acute and convalescent COVID-19 were sourced from the United States, Italy and Spain.

CDR1 and CDR2 from the germline V gene are SEHNR and FQNEAQ (reference sequence). The germline V and J ends were trimmed by 3 bases and 4 bases, with 9 bases remaining between them. This CDR3 spans 13 amino acids. Only in-frame clones appear in the TCRdb table, and some are missing; sequencing was by immunoSEQ multiplex PCR. This repertoire shows just under 90,000 clones, approximately 75% found once; its top ten account for about 15%. The chain combines TRBV7-9 with TRBJ1-1, with D hard to call. This clonotype was obtained from a woman older than 75 with acute or convalescent COVID-19. The source material was peripheral blood. CDR3 sequence (DNA): TGTGCCAGCAGCTTTCACGGTGGCACTGAAGCTTTCTTT. The encoded protein is CASSFHGGTEAFF.